This TCR beta chain emerged from a study of shared clonotypes between healthy human individuals. Background on the study: Plates per donor: three CD4 naive, three CD4 memory, two CD8 naive, one CD8 memory.

Germline CDR1 reads MNHEY; CDR2 reads SMNVEV (reference sequence). V lost 4 bases, J lost 0 bases, and 5 bases stayed unmatched. The CDR3 is 17 residues long. In the naive CD8 group, cells lacked CD45RO and were positively selected for CCR7, so terminally differentiated effector memory CD45RA+ cells were left out. Libraries were prepared by immunoSEQ multiplex PCR; TCRdb keeps only in-frame clonotypes and omits some of them. The sample records around 640,000 clones, roughly 96% being singletons. The TCR comes from a woman aged 25 to 39 in good health. The V and J genes are TRBV27 and TRBJ2-1; 11 bases align to TRBD2. The material sequenced was naive CD8+ T cells sorted from blood. This CDR3 is CASSWGLAASSYNEQFF. Written as DNA, the CDR3 is TGTGCCAGCAGTTGGGGACTAGCGGCTAGCTCCTACAATGAGCAGTTCTTC.